The 20 T cell receptor beta chains given below trace back to one sample, sequenced in a study of PD-1 blockade in classical Hodgkin lymphoma. Data came from immunoSEQ multiplex PCR; TCRdb stores just in-frame clones and leaves some out. Among 25,000 to 30,000 clones listed, roughly 70% were seen once. Each and every patient relapsed after autologous stem cell transplantation, and patients got differing brentuximab vedotin exposure. Sequencing was performed on peripheral blood mononuclear cells (PBMCs), taken before the second cycle of nivolumab. Receptors were obtained from a human donor with classical Hodgkin lymphoma.

This clone has a single count. The chain uses TRBV7-2 and TRBJ2-2; the D is unclear. Germline V gives CDR1 SGHTA, CDR2 FQGNSA. The CDR3 is 13 residues long. Trimming removed 1 base from V and 7 bases from J, with 7 bases in between. CDR3 amino acids: CASSLGTIGELFF. In DNA, the CDR3 is TGTGCCAGCAGCTTAGGGACCATCGGGGAGCTGTTTTTT.

CDR3 residues: CASSLNGAGGNTIYF. The CDR3 DNA is TGTGCCAGCAGCTTAAACGGGGCTGGTGGAAACACCATATATTTT. This chain uses TRBV7-2 with TRBJ1-3; D possibly corresponds to TRBD1 (5 bases). CDR3 length: 15 amino acids. V lost 2 bases and J lost 3, with 11 bases in between. Germline CDR1 SGHTA, CDR2 FQGNSA.

The chain joins TRBV2 to TRBJ1-1; D is perhaps TRBD1 (5 bases). Trimming took 4 bases from V and 5 from J, leaving 11 bases between them. The germline gives CDR1 SNHLY, CDR2 FYNNEI. There are 13 residues in the CDR3. CDR3 sequence: CASSVRGGTEAFF. In DNA form, the CDR3 reads TGTGCCAGCAGTGTAAGGGGCGGTACTGAAGCTTTCTTT.

The chain carries TRBV7-9 and TRBJ2-7; the D gene is possibly TRBD2 (7 bases). V was cut by 5 bases and J by 6 bases, with 23 bases left in between. Per germline, CDR1 SEHNR and CDR2 FQNEAQ (reference sequence). The CDR3 covers 16 residues. The CDR3 loop is CASSRGSQMGGLEQYV. CDR3 DNA sequence: TGTGCCAGCAGCCGCGGATCGCAGATGGGGGGGCTCGAGCAGTACGTC.

The count of this clone is one. The chain joins TRBV7-9 to TRBJ2-3, with 10 bases that match TRBD2. The CDR3 is 16 amino acids. Trimming removed 5 bases from V and 4 bases from J; junction bases left unmatched: 9. The germline CDR1 and CDR2 sequences are SEHNR and FQNEAQ (reference sequence). This CDR3 is CASSEGTSVVADTQYF. The CDR3, as DNA: TGTGCCAGCAGCGAAGGGACTAGCGTAGTCGCAGATACGCAGTATTTT.

The V and J genes are TRBV6-6 and TRBJ2-7; D gene unclear. V was shortened by 2 bases and J by 2 bases, with 7 bases between the two germline ends. Germline V gene data show CDR1 as MNHNY and CDR2 as SVGAGI (reference sequence). The CDR3 is 13 residues long. The CDR3 coding sequence is TGTGCCAGCAGTTACACTCAAACCTACGAGCAGTACTTC. This translates into CASSYTQTYEQYF.

V usage is TRBV29-1 and J usage is TRBJ1-1; D perhaps matches TRBD1 (6 bases). Deletions cut 4 bases from V and 4 bases from J, with 13 bases between. CDR1 and CDR2 (germline): SQVTM, ANQGSEA. The CDR3 totals 13 residues. The CDR3 DNA is TGCAGCGTTGCTGGGGGGGCGCCCACTGAAGCTTTCTTT. Residues: CSVAGGAPTEAFF.

V is TRBV6-1 and J is TRBJ2-7; D is undetermined. Looked up from germline, CDR1 is MNHNS and CDR2 is SASEGT. V was shortened by 7 bases and J by 0 bases, with 7 bases between the two germline ends. This CDR3 comprises 12 residues. The CDR3 coding sequence is TGTGCCAGCAACCGTATCTCCTACGAGCAGTACTTC. This translates into CASNRISYEQYF.

V is TRBV19 and J is TRBJ1-2, with D hard to call. The CDR3 covers 16 residues. V lost 2 bases to trimming and J lost 0 bases, with 13 bases between them. Per the germline V gene, CDR1 is LNHDA and CDR2 is SQIVND (reference sequence). DNA of the CDR3: TGTGCCAGTAGTATATTGGGCGGACGAGCTAACTATGGCTACACCTTC. Its protein is CASSILGGRANYGYTF.

This chain links TRBV9 with TRBJ2-1; 8 nucleotides align to TRBD2. In germline, CDR1 is SGDLS, CDR2 YYNGEE. This CDR3 spans 15 amino acids. J was trimmed by 2 bases and V by 0 bases; bases with no gene match: 1. CDR3 residues: CASSVDSGTYNEQFF. The CDR3 DNA sequence: TGTGCCAGCAGCGTAGATAGCGGGACCTACAATGAGCAGTTCTTC. Looking up the rest from reference TRBV9 and TRBJ2-1 gives the full variable domain: DSGVTQTPKHLITATGQRVTLRCSPRSGDLSVYWYQQSLDQGLQFLIQYYNGEERAKGNILERFSAQQFPDLHSELNLSSLELGDSALYFCASSVDSGTYNEQFFGPGTRLTVL.

This clone occurred a few times. V usage is TRBV19 and J usage is TRBJ1-5, with D possibly TRBD1 on 5 matching bases. Germline CDR1 is LNHDA and CDR2 is SQIVND (reference sequence). The CDR3 extends over 15 amino acids. V was trimmed by 1 base and J by 2 bases, leaving 9 bases between them. CDR3 coding DNA: TGTGCCAGTAGTATAGTGGGGGTGGGCAATCAGCCCCAGCATTTT. It codes for CASSIVGVGNQPQHF.

The chain joins TRBV4-2 to TRBJ2-1; 13 bases map to TRBD2. This CDR3 is built from 21 residues. Germline-derived CDR1 and CDR2 are LGHNA and YNFKEQ. J was trimmed by 5 bases and V by 0 bases; bases with no gene match: 16. CDR3 nucleotide sequence: TGTGCCAGCAGCCAAGAGGGTTTTCGGGGACTAGCGGGAAGACACCACAATGAGCAGTTCTTC. Its translation: CASSQEGFRGLAGRHHNEQFF.

V is TRBV7-2 and J is TRBJ1-1; D perhaps matches TRBD1 (6 bases). Germline V gene lookup returns CDR1 SGHTA and CDR2 FQGNSA. Trimming removed 2 bases at V and 5 bases at J, with 15 bases between. The CDR3 runs to 15 residues. The CDR3 spells CASSLYQGRRTEAFF. As DNA, the CDR3 is TGTGCCAGCAGCTTATATCAGGGGCGCCGGACTGAAGCTTTCTTT.

This clone showed up just a few times. This chain uses TRBV18 with TRBJ2-7; no definite D call. This CDR3 region has 12 residues. V was cut by 5 bases and J by 2 bases, with 7 bases left in between. Germline values: CDR1 KGHSH, CDR2 LQKENI. As DNA, the CDR3 is TGTGCCAGCTCAATCCGGACCTACGAGCAGTACTTC. Amino acids: CASSIRTYEQYF.

The V gene is TRBV10-1, the J gene TRBJ2-7; no clear D gene. The V end was cut by 10 bases, the J end by 1 base, with 11 bases between. Germline assignment: CDR1 WNHNN and CDR2 SYGVQD (reference sequence). The CDR3 extends over 12 amino acids. The CDR3 reads CANTEESYEQYV. The DNA of the CDR3 is TGCGCCAATACTGAAGAGTCCTACGAGCAGTACGTC.

The chain has TRBV27 and TRBJ1-4, with a possible D match to TRBD1 (5 bases). Germline lookup yields CDR1 MNHEY and CDR2 SMNVEV (reference sequence). The CDR3 consists of 14 residues. The V and J ends lost 4 bases and 10 bases respectively, with 16 bases between them. The CDR3 loop is CASSSPTVGAKLFF. The CDR3 DNA sequence: TGTGCCAGCAGTTCGCCGACAGTTGGGGCAAAACTGTTTTTT.

The V and J genes are TRBV6-6 and TRBJ1-1, with 7 nucleotides matching TRBD1. The CDR3 consists of 16 residues. CDR1 is MNHNY, CDR2 SVGAGI, per germline (reference sequence). Germline trimming cut 5 bases from V and 0 bases from J; bases unmatched to any gene: 9. CDR3 sequence: CASSRTGSLMNTEAFF. CDR3 coding DNA: TGTGCCAGCAGTCGGACAGGTTCTTTGATGAACACTGAAGCTTTCTTT.

The chain carries TRBV2 and TRBJ2-7; either TRBD1 or TRBD2 may fit D (5 bases each). V was trimmed by 4 bases and J by 7 bases, leaving 11 bases between them. The CDR3 is 12 residues long. Germline V gene sequence: CDR1 SNHLY, CDR2 FYNNEI. DNA of the CDR3: TGTGCCAGCAGTGGGGGCTGGGAGGAGCAGTACTTC. It yields the protein CASSGGWEEQYF.

The chain joins TRBV30 to TRBJ2-5; no firm D call. CDR3 length: 11 amino acids. Germline CDR1 and CDR2: GTSNPN and SVGIG (reference sequence). The V end was cut by 0 bases, the J end by 5 bases, with 4 bases between. The CDR3 sequence is CAWSVSETQYF. The CDR3 DNA sequence: TGTGCCTGGAGTGTCTCGGAGACCCAGTACTTC.

This clone was recorded a few times. This rearrangement joins TRBV5-1 to TRBJ2-5; D may be TRBD1 (5 bases). This CDR3 comprises 14 residues. Germline assignment: CDR1 SGHRS and CDR2 YFSETQ. V was cut by 4 bases and J by 2 bases, with 12 bases left in between. The CDR3 coding sequence is TGCGCCAGCAGCCCAACAGGCTCACAAGAGACCCAGTACTTC. Translating it yields CASSPTGSQETQYF.